This T cell receptor (beta chain) was documented in a study of post-analysis software for immune sequencing data. Study-wide background: Disease courses included relapsing-remitting, secondary progressive and progressive-relapsing multiple sclerosis. The study's findings and limits: Roughly five TRBV segments appeared more often in patients than in controls, and TRBV5-6, TRBV5-1 and TRBV20-1 were among these.

A few counts support this clonotype. Antigen unknown. Unique-molecular-identifier-tagged TCR beta cDNA libraries were used. Each batch of roughly 1 to 11 million T cells produced some 450,000 cDNA molecules. One entry per CDR3 protein results from TCRdb running MiXCR on the PCR reads. The sample shows 650,000 to 850,000 distinct CDR3 sequences, about 43% of them seen only once. The CDR3 is made up of 15 amino acids. Germline V CDR1 and CDR2: SGHVS, FQNEAQ. The V end lost 3 bases, the J end lost 1 base, and 12 bases lay between the germline ends. Sequencing used blood. This clonotype originated in a girl under 18 with multiple sclerosis. V gene TRBV7-8 combines with J gene TRBJ2-5; D gene unclear. CDR3 coding DNA: TGTGCCAGCAGCTTCTTTGCTGCAGCCCAAGAGACCCAGTACTTC. As protein: CASSFFAAAQETQYF.